A selection of T cell receptor beta chains follows, all from one sample in a study of response to subunit inactivated influenza vaccine. One entry per CDR3 protein results from TCRdb running MiXCR on the RT-PCR reads. The sample includes approximately 700,000 distinct CDR3 sequences, approximately 13% of them seen just once. Sequences were derived from PBMCs from blood, sampled approximately 15 days before vaccination. These TCRs come from a man aged 50 to 59 who received an inactivated influenza vaccine. Each CDR3 is given with its conserved first and last residue. The order of the fields is V gene, J gene, clone size, D gene, CDR3 length, CDR3 DNA, CDR3 protein. D genes are given only for firm matches. Only part of the rows carry a size: once, few, many, or a class if the clone is expanded.

TRBV7-8,TRBJ2-7,NA,NA,15,TGTGCCAGCAGCCCGGGCCTCCGTCCCACCTACGAGCAGTACTTC,CASSPGLRPTYEQYF
TRBV6-2/TRBV6-3,TRBJ2-1,NA,TRBD2,19,TGTGCCAGCAGCCTACTCCCCTTTAGCGGGAGGGCCGGTAGGAATGAGCAGTTCTTC,CASSLLPFSGRAGRNEQFF
TRBV4-2,TRBJ1-2,many,NA,14,TGTGCCAGCGGAGAATCTAATAGCAACTATGGCTACACCTTC,CASGESNSNYGYTF
TRBV10-1,TRBJ2-7,NA,NA,13,TGCGCCAGCAGTGACGTGGGTTTCTACGAGCAGTACTTC,CASSDVGFYEQYF
TRBV20-1,TRBJ2-5,NA,NA,14,TGCAGTGCCCCGATCCCCACTTCGTTCGAGACCCAGTACTTC,CSAPIPTSFETQYF
TRBV9,TRBJ2-1,many,NA,13,TGTGCCAGCAGCCCCAGGGGTGACAATGAGCAGTTCTTC,CASSPRGDNEQFF
TRBV12-3/TRBV12-4,TRBJ1-1,NA,TRBD1,14,TGTGCCAGCAGTCAAGGGACAGGGTACACTGAAGCTTTCTTT,CASSQGTGYTEAFF
TRBV7-3,TRBJ2-7,NA,TRBD2,15,TGTGCCAGCAGTCAGGGACTAGCGGGAGAGTACGAGCAGTACTTC,CASSQGLAGEYEQYF
TRBV28,TRBJ2-7,few,NA,16,TGTGCCAGCAGTTTACTGGTCAGGGCCCCTACCTACGAGCAGTACTTC,CASSLLVRAPTYEQYF
TRBV2,TRBJ2-1,few,NA,16,TGTGCCAGCAGTGACGGGTTGGGACACTACTACAATGAGCAGTTCTTC,CASSDGLGHYYNEQFF
TRBV12-3/TRBV12-4,TRBJ1-6,NA,TRBD1,14,TGTGCCAGCAGTTTTCAGGGGGCACATTCACCCCTCCACTTT,CASSFQGAHSPLHF
TRBV5-1,TRBJ2-3,few,TRBD2,15,TGCGCCAGCAGCCCGGGGACTAGCGGGGGTTATACGCAGTATTTT,CASSPGTSGGYTQYF
TRBV20-1,TRBJ2-3,NA,TRBD2,17,TGCTGTGCTAGAGAAGACCCCGGGACTAGCGGGAGGGCCGGAGAGTATTTT,CCAREDPGTSGRAGEYF
TRBV28,TRBJ2-1,few,TRBD2,19,TGTGCCAGCAATACCCGGACTAGCGGGAGACGCCTTTCCTACAATGAGCAGTTCTTC,CASNTRTSGRRLSYNEQFF
TRBV28,TRBJ2-5,NA,TRBD1,14,TGTGCCAGCAGTTTACCAGGGGGTCAAGAGACCCAGTACTTC,CASSLPGGQETQYF
TRBV7-9,TRBJ1-2,NA,NA,12,TGTGCCAGCAGAGAGGACGCCCGAGGCTACACCTTC,CASREDARGYTF
TRBV2,TRBJ2-1,NA,NA,12,TGTGCCAGCAGTTGGGTGTCCAATGAGCAGTTCTTC,CASSWVSNEQFF
TRBV30,TRBJ1-6,few,TRBD1,14,TGTGCCTGGGGACAGGGATCGGGAAATTCACCCCTCCACTTT,CAWGQGSGNSPLHF
TRBV3-1,TRBJ1-5,many,NA,15,TGTGCCAGCAGCCAAGAGTCGGGTCAGAATCAGCCCCAGCATTTT,CASSQESGQNQPQHF
TRBV27,TRBJ2-2,few,NA,14,TGTGCCAGCAGTTTAGGGAGAATTGTCGGGGAGCTGTTTTTT,CASSLGRIVGELFF
TRBV7-9,TRBJ2-7,few,TRBD1,14,TGTGCCAGCAGCTTAGGGGGGACAGCGTACGAGCAGTACTTC,CASSLGGTAYEQYF
TRBV7-2,TRBJ2-3,many,TRBD1,17,TGTGCCAGCAGCTTAGTAGGACAGGGGGCTAGCACAGATACGCAGTATTTT,CASSLVGQGASTDTQYF
TRBV13,TRBJ2-3,NA,TRBD1,13,TGTGCCAGCAGCTCAAGACAGGGTGATACGCAGTATTTT,CASSSRQGDTQYF
TRBV15,TRBJ1-5,many,NA,15,TGTGCCACCAGCAGAGATGTCAGGGTGGGGCAGCCCCAGCATTTT,CATSRDVRVGQPQHF
TRBV28,TRBJ2-1,few,NA,13,TGTGCCAGCAGTTTATATTCGAGCAATGAGCAGTTCTTC,CASSLYSSNEQFF
TRBV2,TRBJ1-2,NA,NA,12,TGTGCCAGCAGTGAGGGGGTCTATGGCTACACCTTC,CASSEGVYGYTF
TRBV25-1,TRBJ2-7,few,TRBD2,15,TGTGCCAGCAGTCGGTCTAGCGGGAGAAACTACGAGCAGTACTTC,CASSRSSGRNYEQYF
TRBV6-5,TRBJ2-2,NA,TRBD2,15,TGTGCCAGCAGTTACTCGACTAGCGGGAGAGGGGAGCTGTTTTTT,CASSYSTSGRGELFF
TRBV5-1,TRBJ2-3,many,NA,15,TGCGCCAGCAGATCCTCTAGCGCGTCCACAGATACGCAGTATTTT,CASRSSSASTDTQYF
TRBV4-2,TRBJ2-1,few,NA,17,TGTGCCAGCAGCGTAGAAATCGGAGTTACTATAGTAAATGAGCAGTTCTTC,CASSVEIGVTIVNEQFF
TRBV7-2,TRBJ1-1,NA,NA,13,TGTGCCAGCAGCTTTTACCGGGACTTAGAAGCTTTCTTT,CASSFYRDLEAFF
TRBV7-2,TRBJ2-5,NA,TRBD2,14,TGTGCCAGCAGCCCCCTAGCGGGGGGGCTCTTACAGTACTTC,CASSPLAGGLLQYF
TRBV10-3,TRBJ2-7,NA,TRBD1,14,TGTGCCATCAGCATCCGGGACAGGGGGTACGAGCAGTACTTC,CAISIRDRGYEQYF
TRBV11-1,TRBJ2-2,NA,NA,15,TGTGCCAGCAGCTTCTCAGGATCGGGGACCGGGGAGCTGTTTTTT,CASSFSGSGTGELFF
TRBV7-9,TRBJ1-5,few,NA,13,TGTGCCAGCAGCTTGGACAGTCTTGGAGCCCAGCATTTT,CASSLDSLGAQHF
TRBV12-3/TRBV12-4,TRBJ1-4,few,NA,11,TGTGCCAGCAGTTTGGGGGGAAAACTGTTTTTT,CASSLGGKLFF
TRBV6-1,TRBJ2-1,NA,NA,14,TGTGCCAGCTGGGCCCGCGGCTCCTACAATGAGCAGTTCTTC,CASWARGSYNEQFF
TRBV6-2/TRBV6-3,TRBJ2-2,many,TRBD1,15,TGTGCCAGCAGTGGACAGGGGCAAAACACCGGGGAGCTGTTTTTT,CASSGQGQNTGELFF
TRBV29-1,TRBJ2-3,NA,NA,14,TGCAGCGTTGAGGGGGCGGGACGGACAGATACGCAGTATTTT,CSVEGAGRTDTQYF
TRBV7-2,TRBJ2-7,few,NA,13,TGTGCCAGCAGCTTAGCCGACAGCTACCTAATGTACTTC,CASSLADSYLMYF
TRBV5-8,TRBJ2-2,NA,TRBD1,16,TGTGCCAGCAGCGGGGGGACAGGTATTAACACCGGGGAGCTGTTTTTT,CASSGGTGINTGELFF
TRBV12-3/TRBV12-4,TRBJ2-1,NA,NA,14,TGTGCCAGCAGTACCCACCTCGTCTACAATGAGCAGTTCTTC,CASSTHLVYNEQFF
TRBV5-1,TRBJ2-1,many,TRBD1,12,TGCGCCAGCAGTCGGGACAGACAGGAGCAGTTCTTC,CASSRDRQEQFF
TRBV7-9,TRBJ2-1,NA,TRBD1,15,TGTGCCAGCAGCTTCATGGACAGGGACGCCGGGGAGCAGTTCTTC,CASSFMDRDAGEQFF
TRBV20-1,TRBJ2-3,NA,TRBD2,17,TGCAGTGCTTCGAAAGCCGGGACTAGCTACCTGACAGATACGCAGTATTTT,CSASKAGTSYLTDTQYF
TRBV5-5,TRBJ1-6,few,NA,15,TGTGCCAGCAGCTTGGAAGGGAGAGCGGATTCACCCCTCCACTTT,CASSLEGRADSPLHF
TRBV15,TRBJ2-4,few,NA,17,TGTGCCACCAGCAGCATGGGCGGGGGCCTAGCCAAAAACATTCAGTACTTC,CATSSMGGGLAKNIQYF
TRBV6-2/TRBV6-3,TRBJ1-1,NA,TRBD1,12,TGTGCCAGCAGTTACTTGACAGGGAAGGCTTTCTTT,CASSYLTGKAFF
TRBV4-1,TRBJ1-1,NA,NA,14,TGCGCCAGCAGCCAGTACCCGACAAGGTCGGAAGCTTTCTTT,CASSQYPTRSEAFF
TRBV7-2,TRBJ2-7,NA,TRBD1,17,TGTGCCAGCAGCTACGCTAGAGGGGGACAGGGGACCTACGAGCAGTACTTC,CASSYARGGQGTYEQYF
TRBV10-3,TRBJ1-4,few,TRBD1,17,TGTGCCATCAGTGAGCCCGAATTGGGGACAGGGAGTGAAAAACTGTTTTTT,CAISEPELGTGSEKLFF
TRBV7-2,TRBJ2-4,NA,NA,17,TGTGCCAGCAGCGCCAACACCCACGTCGCGGGGTTGAACATTCAGTACTTC,CASSANTHVAGLNIQYF
TRBV9,TRBJ2-1,once,TRBD2,15,TGTGCCAGCAGCGTGGGACTAGCGGGAGACAATGAGCAGTTCTTC,CASSVGLAGDNEQFF
TRBV10-3,TRBJ2-5,NA,TRBD2,14,TGTGCCATCAGGGAGCGGGGGGCATACGAGACCCAGTACTTC,CAIRERGAYETQYF
TRBV27,TRBJ2-1,NA,TRBD2,19,TGTGCCAGCAGCGACTTCGGGACTAGCGGGAGTGGCTCCTACAATGAGCAGTTCTTC,CASSDFGTSGSGSYNEQFF
TRBV2,TRBJ1-5,many,NA,14,TGTGCCAGCAGTGACAGGGTAGGGAATCAGCCCCAGCATTTT,CASSDRVGNQPQHF
TRBV11-2,TRBJ1-3,NA,TRBD1,18,TGTGCCAGCAGCTTAAGCCCGGGGACAGGGTCGGGTGGAAACACCATATATTTT,CASSLSPGTGSGGNTIYF
TRBV3-1,TRBJ2-5,NA,NA,14,TGTGCCAGCAGCCGGCAGGGCGGCCCTTCTACCCAGTACTTC,CASSRQGGPSTQYF
TRBV12-3/TRBV12-4,TRBJ2-7,NA,NA,14,TGTGCCAGCAGCCTATTAGATCTCTCCTACGAGCAGTACTTC,CASSLLDLSYEQYF
TRBV4-1,TRBJ1-4,few,NA,14,TGCGCCAGCAGCCAACAGTACTCGGATGAAAAACTGTTTTTT,CASSQQYSDEKLFF